This TCR beta chain comes out of a study of blood T cell repertoires in COVID-19. On the study more broadly: Samples came from the United States, Italy and Spain, spanning acute and convalescent COVID-19.

The CDR3 is made up of 17 amino acids. The V segment lost 2 bases and the J segment 3 bases; nucleotides outside the gene matches: 10. Germline CDR1 reads KGHSH; CDR2 reads LQKENI. Profiled with immunoSEQ multiplex PCR; TCRdb holds only in-frame clones, not every one. The sample has fewer than 85,000 clones; roughly 88% are singletons. This rearrangement joins TRBV18 to TRBJ2-3; 8 positions agree with TRBD2. The receptor was derived from a human donor in a cohort sampled during active COVID-19. Sequencing was carried out using peripheral blood. The CDR3: CASSPTTVGTRTDTQYF. DNA for the CDR3: TGTGCCAGCTCACCAACGACAGTGGGGACTAGGACAGATACGCAGTATTTT.